These 31 T cell receptor beta chains share one sample of origin, sequenced in a study of cytomegalovirus exposure and HLA in healthy donors. PCR amplification relied on 60 Vbeta primers (plus 13 Jbeta primers). TCRdb's copy holds only in-frame clones and misses some; the assay was immunoSEQ multiplex PCR. This table has some 130,000 clones, around 77% appearing once. Sequenced input: PBMCs. Every receptor here comes from a man aged 30-40 years in good health and CMV-seronegative.

V and J are TRBV28 and TRBJ1-1; 7 bases are a match to TRBD1. The V gene's germline CDR1 is MDHEN and CDR2 SYDVKM. CDR3 size: 13 residues. J was trimmed by 2 bases and V by 7 bases; bases with no gene match: 4. The CDR3 here is CASNRQGNTEAFF. CDR3 nucleotide sequence: TGTGCCAGCAATCGACAGGGAAACACTGAAGCTTTCTTT.

V usage is TRBV6-1 and J usage is TRBJ2-7, with D perhaps matching TRBD1 (6 bases). This CDR3 is 14 amino acids long. V dropped 0 bases and J dropped 2 bases, with 8 bases sitting between them. The germline gives CDR1 MNHNS, CDR2 SASEGT. CDR3 amino acids: CASSEAWGPYEQYF. CDR3 coding DNA: TGTGCCAGCAGTGAAGCTTGGGGGCCCTACGAGCAGTACTTC.

Only a few counts were recorded for this clone. The CDR3 DNA sequence: TGTGCCAGCAGTCCTAGGACAGTTGGCAAAAACATTCAGTACTTC. Protein product: CASSPRTVGKNIQYF. The chain employs TRBV6-5 and TRBJ2-4, with D possibly being TRBD1 (6 bases). Between the trimmed V and J ends, which lost 5 bases and 3 bases, there was a span of 14 bases. Germline CDR1 is MNHEY and CDR2 is SVGAGI. This CDR3 is 15 amino acids long.

The sample holds one count of this clone. The V call is TRBV2, the J call TRBJ1-1; 11 bases are shared with TRBD1. Looked up from germline, CDR1 is SNHLY and CDR2 is FYNNEI. The CDR3 loop spans 17 amino acids. The J segment lost 11 bases and the V segment lost 5 bases, leaving 19 bases of the junction unmatched. CDR3 DNA: TGTGCCAGCAGTTCTAGGGGTTCCGGACAGGGGGCGCGGGGGGCTTTCTTT. This encodes CASSSRGSGQGARGAFF.

This chain uses TRBV28 with TRBJ1-1; D is unclear. This CDR3 has 15 amino acids. The V gene's germline CDR1 is MDHEN and CDR2 SYDVKM. V gave up 5 bases and J gave up 0 bases, with 13 bases separating them. CDR3: CASSPLSGVNTEAFF. The CDR3 nucleotides read TGTGCCAGCAGTCCCCTGTCCGGGGTGAACACTGAAGCTTTCTTT. Looking up the rest from reference TRBV28 and TRBJ1-1 gives the full variable domain: DVKVTQSSRYLVKRTGEKVFLECVQDMDHENMFWYRQDPGLGLRLIYFSYDVKMKEKGDIPEGYSVSREKKERFSLILESASTNQTSMYLCASSPLSGVNTEAFFGQGTRLTVV.

V usage is TRBV6-1 and J usage is TRBJ2-1, with TRBD2 matching over 8 bases. The CDR3 is 14 amino acids. The germline CDR1 and CDR2 sequences are MNHNS and SASEGT. V lost 6 bases and J lost 3; bases outside the gene matches: 4. CDR3 protein: CASSPSGYYNEQFF. CDR3 in DNA: TGTGCCAGCAGCCCTAGCGGGTACTACAATGAGCAGTTCTTC.

The chain couples TRBV7-8 to TRBJ2-5; 13 bases line up with TRBD2. Per germline, CDR1 SGHVS and CDR2 FQNEAQ. J lost 5 bases, V lost 5 bases, and 14 bases had no gene match. CDR3 length equals 18 residues. CDR3 region: CASSPRLAGGISWETQYF. CDR3 bases: TGTGCCAGCAGCCCAAGACTAGCGGGAGGTATTTCGTGGGAGACCCAGTACTTC.

The chain couples TRBV5-1 to TRBJ2-7, with 10 bases lining up with TRBD2. Trimming cost V 5 bases and J 4 bases; bases outside gene matches: 9. The CDR3 is made up of 15 amino acids. Germline-derived CDR1 and CDR2 are SGHRS and YFSETQ. CDR3 in amino acids: CASSPSSGSLYEQYF. As DNA, the CDR3 is TGCGCCAGCAGTCCCTCTAGCGGGAGCTTATACGAGCAGTACTTC.

Concerning this clone: The sample carries other DNA sequences with the same CDR3. The chain recombines TRBV5-6 with TRBJ2-7; 9 nucleotides line up with TRBD1. Germline lookup yields CDR1 SGHDT and CDR2 YYEEEE. The CDR3 contains 14 residues. V shed 5 bases and J 3 bases; nucleotides not matched to a gene: 6. CDR3 loop: CASSKGQGRYEQYF. The CDR3 DNA follows: TGTGCCAGCAGTAAGGGACAGGGACGCTACGAGCAGTACTTC.

The chain carries TRBV5-6 and TRBJ2-7, with D tentatively TRBD1 (6 bases). The germline V gene encodes CDR1 SGHDT and CDR2 YYEEEE. Trimming stripped 0 bases from V and 6 bases from J, with 10 bases between. The CDR3 consists of 13 residues. CDR3 DNA: TGTGCCAGCAGCTTGGGACAGGAGGCCGAGCAGTACTTC. This gives the protein CASSLGQEAEQYF.

The V gene is TRBV7-3, the J gene TRBJ1-6; 7 bases agree with TRBD1. This CDR3 region has 15 residues. Trimming at V came to 5 bases and at J to 7 bases, leaving 8 bases not matched to a gene. CDR1 is SGHTA, CDR2 FQGTGA, per germline. In nucleotides, the CDR3 is TGTGCCAGCAGCCCTTCGACAGGGAGGAATTCACCCCTCCACTTT. Protein product: CASSPSTGRNSPLHF.

The chain carries TRBV5-5 and TRBJ2-1, with 7 bases that match TRBD2. With 1 base clipped from V and 3 bases from J, the junction kept 4 bases outside the gene matches. Germline CDR1 reads SGHKS; CDR2 reads YYEKEE (reference sequence). This CDR3 is built from 15 residues. CDR3: CASSLRLAVYNEQFF. As DNA, the CDR3 is TGTGCCAGCAGCTTGAGACTAGCAGTCTACAATGAGCAGTTCTTC.

The CDR3 is CASSNTETQYF. The CDR3 nucleotides are TGTGCCAGTAGTAACACAGAGACCCAGTACTTC. The chain carries TRBV19 and TRBJ2-5; D is undetermined. The CDR3 consists of 11 residues. The germline V gene encodes CDR1 LNHDA and CDR2 SQIVND (reference sequence). V gave up 4 bases and J gave up 4 bases, with 4 bases separating them.

This chain uses TRBV6-5 with TRBJ2-7; D is possibly TRBD2 (5 bases). V lost 2 bases to trimming and J lost 2 bases, with 10 bases between them. There are 14 residues in the CDR3. The germline V gene encodes CDR1 MNHEY and CDR2 SVGAGI. The CDR3 DNA follows: TGTGCCAGCAGTTACGCGGACGGGACCTACGAGCAGTACTTC. Translation: CASSYADGTYEQYF.

This chain connects TRBV2 to TRBJ1-5; tentative D call: TRBD1 (6 bases). Germline V gives CDR1 SNHLY, CDR2 FYNNEI. There are 14 residues in the CDR3. Trimming left V 8 bases short and J 5 bases short, with 16 bases between. In DNA, the CDR3 is TGTGCCAGCTCGCGACAGGCCCAGGATCAGCCCCAGCATTTT. Its protein is CASSRQAQDQPQHF.

V gene TRBV7-2 combines with J gene TRBJ2-5, with TRBD2 matching 13 bases. CDR1 and CDR2 (germline): SGHTA, FQGNSA. The V and J ends lost 5 bases and 5 bases, in that order; junction bases with no gene match: 14. The CDR3 sequence is 18 residues long. The CDR3: CASSQGTSGTPSRETQYF. The DNA for the CDR3 is TGTGCCAGCAGCCAAGGGACTAGCGGGACGCCAAGTAGGGAGACCCAGTACTTC.

This clone has only one observation. The chain has TRBV5-1 and TRBJ2-2; 8 bases map to TRBD1. The trim removed 3 bases at V and 2 bases at J, leaving 3 bases unmatched. CDR3 length: 15 residues. In germline, CDR1 is SGHRS, CDR2 YFSETQ. The CDR3 loop reads CASSWGQANTGELFF. CDR3 nucleotide sequence: TGCGCCAGCAGCTGGGGACAGGCTAACACCGGGGAGCTGTTTTTT. Looking up the rest from reference TRBV5-1 and TRBJ2-2 gives the full variable domain: KAGVTQTPRYLIKTRGQQVTLSCSPISGHRSVSWYQQTPGQGLQFLFEYFSETQRNKGNFPGRFSGRQFSNSRSEMNVSTLELGDSALYLCASSWGQANTGELFFGEGSRLTVL.

The rearrangement uses TRBV7-9 and TRBJ2-5; TRBD2 matches at 9 bases. The CDR3 sequence is 18 residues long. CDR1 is SEHNR, CDR2 FQNEAQ, per germline (reference sequence). Germline trimming cut 2 bases from V and 5 bases from J; bases unmatched to any gene: 15. The CDR3 sequence is CASSLRGVAGVTGETQYF. The CDR3 coding sequence is TGTGCCAGCAGCTTACGCGGAGTAGCGGGAGTTACTGGGGAGACCCAGTACTTC.

This clone has only a few counts. V is TRBV19 and J is TRBJ1-1; perhaps TRBD1 as D (5 bases). Germline V gene sequence: CDR1 LNHDA, CDR2 SQIVND (reference sequence). Trimming stripped 3 bases from V and 5 bases from J, with 7 bases between. The CDR3 spans 12 residues. CDR3 DNA sequence: TGTGCCAGTAGTATTCCAGGGACTGAAGCTTTCTTT. As protein: CASSIPGTEAFF.

This clone has more than one count but fewer than ten. The CDR3 loop is CSASQNTEAFF. As DNA, the CDR3 is TGCAGTGCTAGTCAGAACACTGAAGCTTTCTTT. The rearrangement links TRBV20-1 to TRBJ1-1; D ambiguous. The germline V gene has CDR1 DFQATT and CDR2 SNEGSKA (reference sequence). V lost 3 bases, J lost 1 base, and 3 bases lay in between. CDR3 length: 11 residues.

The chain employs TRBV6-5 and TRBJ1-5, with D hard to call. Germline V gene data show CDR1 as MNHEY and CDR2 as SVGAGI. The CDR3 is 15 amino acids. Deletions cut 0 bases from V and 6 bases from J, with 12 bases between. The CDR3 reads CASSYSARRGQPQHF. The CDR3 bases are TGTGCCAGCAGTTACTCTGCGCGGCGTGGTCAGCCCCAGCATTTT.

The genes are TRBV11-2 and TRBJ1-1; 10 bases are a match to TRBD1. V trimming: 3 bases; J trimming: 6 bases; junction bases outside the gene matches: 1. The germline V gene encodes CDR1 SGHAT and CDR2 FQNNGV. This CDR3 has 13 residues. The CDR3 spells CASSLGTGAEAFF. CDR3 nucleotide sequence: TGTGCCAGCAGCTTGGGGACAGGGGCTGAAGCTTTCTTT.

This clone is categorized as large. The chain uses TRBV30 and TRBJ1-4; D unclear. The CDR3 covers 9 residues. V was clipped by 8 bases and J by 8 bases, with 6 bases between them. CDR1 is GTSNPN, CDR2 SVGIG, per germline (reference sequence). The CDR3 DNA sequence: TGTGCCGCGGGGGAAAAACTGTTTTTT. Translation: CAAGEKLFF.

The chain uses TRBV7-9 and TRBJ1-2; D ambiguous. The ends were cut back, 1 base at V and 6 bases at J, with 12 bases in the middle. The germline V gene has CDR1 SEHNR and CDR2 FQNEAQ (reference sequence). The CDR3 contains 14 residues. CDR3 in amino acids: CASSLVGLSDGYTF. The CDR3 nucleotides are TGTGCCAGCAGCTTAGTTGGACTCTCGGATGGCTACACCTTC.

The rearrangement links TRBV6-5 to TRBJ1-2, with a weak D call TRBD1 (5 bases). The germline V gene has CDR1 MNHEY and CDR2 SVGAGI. The CDR3 contains 14 residues. Trimming removed 2 bases at V and 4 bases at J, with 11 bases between. The CDR3 loop is CASSYEAGGYGYTF. The CDR3 coding sequence is TGTGCCAGCAGTTACGAGGCGGGGGGCTATGGCTACACCTTC.

This chain links TRBV4-1 with TRBJ2-5; unclear D gene. Trimming pared 5 bases from V and 1 base from J, leaving 20 bases between. CDR1 and CDR2 from the germline V gene are MGHRA and YSYEKL. This CDR3 is 17 amino acids long. The CDR3 sequence: CASSGNPRPGLQETQYF. DNA of the CDR3: TGCGCCAGCAGCGGTAACCCACGGCCGGGTCTCCAAGAGACCCAGTACTTC.

This rearrangement joins TRBV5-5 to TRBJ2-1, with D possibly being TRBD2 (6 bases). V lost 0 bases, J lost 10 bases, and 20 bases lay in between. Germline CDR1 reads SGHKS; CDR2 reads YYEKEE (reference sequence). CDR3 length: 16 residues. DNA for the CDR3: TGTGCCAGCAGCTTGGCCCTGCGGGCGGGACTCCCCGAGCAGTTCTTC. Translated, it gives CASSLALRAGLPEQFF.

This clone was seen just once. This chain uses TRBV19 with TRBJ1-4, with 8 bases that match TRBD1. This CDR3 contains 13 residues. J gave up 8 bases and V 7 bases, and 6 bases lay outside the gene matches. Germline V gene data show CDR1 as LNHDA and CDR2 as SQIVND (reference sequence). The DNA for the CDR3 is TGTGCCAGTACCGGACAGGGACGAGAAAAACTGTTTTTT. Amino acid sequence: CASTGQGREKLFF.

V is TRBV19 and J is TRBJ2-5; 14 positions match TRBD2. This CDR3 comprises 15 residues. Germline V CDR1 and CDR2: LNHDA, SQIVND (reference sequence). The V segment lost 8 bases and the J segment 4 bases; nucleotides outside the gene matches: 6. This CDR3 is CASSGLAGGTETQYF. The DNA for the CDR3 is TGTGCCAGTTCAGGACTAGCGGGAGGCACAGAGACCCAGTACTTC.

The V and J genes are TRBV2 and TRBJ1-1, with TRBD1 matching over 10 bases. The CDR3 has 16 amino acids. Trimming took 6 bases from V and 1 from J; bases not matched to a gene: 8. Germline V gene sequence: CDR1 SNHLY, CDR2 FYNNEI. CDR3: CASRPRTGGTNTEAFF. As DNA, the CDR3 is TGTGCCAGCAGGCCACGGACAGGGGGAACGAACACTGAAGCTTTCTTT. Filled out from reference TRBV2 and TRBJ1-1, the complete variable domain reads EPEVTQTPSHQVTQMGQEVILRCVPISNHLYFYWYRQILGQKVEFLVSFYNNEISEKSEIFDDQFSVERPDGSNFTLKIRSTKLEDSAMYFCASRPRTGGTNTEAFFGQGTRLTVV.

On this clone: Other DNA variants within this sample encode the same CDR3. This chain uses TRBV6-1 with TRBJ2-3; D remains unclear. This CDR3 comprises 14 residues. The V end lost 6 bases, the J end lost 1 base, and 11 bases lay between the germline ends. The germline CDR1 and CDR2 sequences are MNHNS and SASEGT. CDR3 DNA sequence: TGTGCCAGCAGAATAGCCGCCCGCACAGATACGCAGTATTTT. Translation gives CASRIAARTDTQYF.